This TCR beta chain was sequenced during a study of Ad26.COV2.S vaccination and SARS-CoV-2 variants. Points from the study as a whole: Researchers reported similar non-spike TCR breadth in vaccine and placebo recipients. Once vaccination had occurred, spike-specific CD8+ and CD4+ T cell responses reportedly showed substantial breadth.

Sequencing was performed with immunoSEQ multiplex PCR; in TCRdb, only in-frame clones are kept and a portion is missing. The table includes hundreds of thousands of clones, roughly 84% detected once. To note about this clone: Its specificity is not known.

Treatment of the sample: approximately 18 received Ad26.COV2.S at low or high dose, single or two shots; about 5 received placebo; per-sample allocation not given. Following the first vaccine or placebo injection, samples were taken on day 63. Within Boston, the person who donated was an adult of 18-55 years. Vaccine was an Ad26 vector expressing Wuhan-strain SARS-CoV-2 spike. V dropped 5 bases and J dropped 2 bases, with 10 bases sitting between them. In germline, CDR1 is SGHRS, CDR2 YFSETQ. The CDR3 covers 13 residues. This chain joins TRBV5-1 and TRBJ2-5; D not resolved. This clonotype was sampled from a person between 18 and 59 years old who received the Ad26.COV2.S COVID-19 vaccine or a placebo. Material: peripheral blood, obtained in a trial of Ad26.COV2.S vaccine versus placebo. The CDR3 protein is CASSMGFQETQYF. The CDR3 DNA reads TGCGCCAGCAGTATGGGGTTTCAAGAGACCCAGTACTTC.